These T cell receptor beta chains were read from a single sample in a study of shared clonotypes between healthy human individuals. Using immunoSEQ multiplex PCR, the repertoire was profiled, and TCRdb retains in-frame clones only, with some absent. The sample has about 2,500,000 clones, approximately 94% seen once. Material for sequencing was naive CD4+ T cells sorted from blood. The receptors derive from a man aged 18-30 years in good health. Both conserved end residues are part of each CDR3. D genes are given only for firm matches. Not all rows give a size; the values are once, few, many and, for expanded clones, a class.

>TRBV20-1|-|TRBJ2-7|-
TGCAGTGCTAGGGCCAGAACCGAGCAGTACTTC
CSARARTEQYF
>TRBV5-1|-|TRBJ1-1|-
TGCGCCAGCAGCTTGGGTCAGTTAACTGAAGCTTTCTTT
CASSLGQLTEAFF
>TRBV7-2|-|TRBJ2-2|TRBD2
TGTGCCAGCAGCCCCGTCGCCGGGGGGGCCTCCGGGGAGCTGTTTTTT
CASSPVAGGASGELFF
>TRBV6-6|-|TRBJ2-7|-
TGTGCCAGCAGTTACCCCGGGCGGGCGTCCTACGAGCAGTACTTC
CASSYPGRASYEQYF
>TRBV5-5|-|TRBJ2-6|-
TGTGCCAGCAGCTTGGGAGGGTTGGGGGCCAACGTCCTGACTTTC
CASSLGGLGANVLTF
>TRBV5-1|-|TRBJ2-2|TRBD1
TGCGCCAGCAGCTTGGTGGGACAGGGGGCCAAAGGCGGGGAGCTGTTTTTT
CASSLVGQGAKGGELFF
>TRBV18|-|TRBJ1-6|-
TGTGCCAGCTCGGCAACAAGCTCCTATAATTCACCCCTCCACTTT
CASSATSSYNSPLHF
>TRBV7-2|once|TRBJ1-2|-
TGTGCCAGCAGCCCGGACGGTGCTAACTATGGCTACACCTTC
CASSPDGANYGYTF
>TRBV2|-|TRBJ1-1|-
TGTGCCAGCAGTGACTTGTTAGGGGGAGCCGGTGAAGCTTTCTTT
CASSDLLGGAGEAFF
>TRBV7-6|-|TRBJ2-7|TRBD2
TGTGCCAGCAGCCGCGACGGGACTAGCGGGAGGGCAGGCTACGAGCAGTACTTC
CASSRDGTSGRAGYEQYF
>TRBV10-3|-|TRBJ2-3|-
TGTGCCTCCGGACTGGGAGATACGCAGTATTTT
CASGLGDTQYF
>TRBV10-3|once|TRBJ2-2|TRBD1
TGTGCCATCAGTGAGCGCAAGGGACAGGGTACCGGGGAGCTGTTTTTT
CAISERKGQGTGELFF
>TRBV4-1|-|TRBJ1-3|-
TGCGCCAGCAGCCAGCTACCCAGGGGAGCGGGAAACACCATATATTTT
CASSQLPRGAGNTIYF
>TRBV6-1|once|TRBJ2-5|TRBD2
TGTGCCAGCAGTGAACGGGGTAAAATAGCGGGAGGCCGCGGGACCCAGTACTTC
CASSERGKIAGGRGTQYF
>TRBV11-2|once|TRBJ2-5|-
TGTGCCAGCAGCCCCCAAGGAGTGGAGACCCAGTACTTC
CASSPQGVETQYF
>TRBV7-9|-|TRBJ1-1|TRBD1
TGTGCCAGCAGCCCTCAGGGGGGGAACACTGAAGCTTTCTTT
CASSPQGGNTEAFF
>TRBV5-4|-|TRBJ1-6|-
TGTGCCAGCAGCTACATCGTGGGGGGAGGCTATAATTCACCCCTCCACTTT
CASSYIVGGGYNSPLHF
>TRBV5-1|-|TRBJ2-1|-
TGCGCCAGCAGCTTGGGACTCGGGGATGGAGTTGAGCAGTTCTTC
CASSLGLGDGVEQFF
>TRBV18|-|TRBJ2-7|-
TGTGCCAGCTCACCTATAGTTTCCTACGAGCAGTACTTC
CASSPIVSYEQYF
>TRBV7-2|-|TRBJ1-1|TRBD1
TGTGCCAGCAGCTTAACGACAGGGATCGTCACTGAAGCTTTCTTT
CASSLTTGIVTEAFF
>TRBV6-5|-|TRBJ1-1|-
TGTGCCAGCAGTTACTCGCCTCAGGGAACTGAAGCTTTCTTT
CASSYSPQGTEAFF
>TRBV5-1|once|TRBJ2-6|TRBD1
TGCGCCAGCAGCTTGGACGTACAGGGGCAGGGGGCCAACGTCCTGACTTTC
CASSLDVQGQGANVLTF
>TRBV18|-|TRBJ2-3|TRBD2
TGTGCCAGCTCACATACTGCGGGGGGGCGCACAGATACGCAGTATTTT
CASSHTAGGRTDTQYF
>TRBV30|-|TRBJ2-7|TRBD1
TGTGCCTGGAGTGCAGGGGGCTACGAGCAGTACTTC
CAWSAGGYEQYF
>TRBV6-1|-|TRBJ2-3|-
TGTGCCAGCATGGGGGGCGCGGCAGATACGCAGTATTTT
CASMGGAADTQYF
>TRBV18|-|TRBJ1-1|TRBD1
TGTGCCAGCTCACCGGCGACAGGGCTTATGAACACTGAAGCTTTCTTT
CASSPATGLMNTEAFF
>TRBV27|-|TRBJ1-1|TRBD1
TGTGCCAGCAGTTCCCCCCCGGGACAGGGGGGGCTTGAAGCTTTCTTT
CASSSPPGQGGLEAFF
>TRBV4-1|-|TRBJ2-5|-
TGCGCCAGCAGCCAAGATTGGTTCGGGGAGACCCAGTACTTC
CASSQDWFGETQYF
>TRBV4-2|-|TRBJ2-7|TRBD2
TGTGCCAGCAGCGAACTAGCGGGTTACGAGCAGTACTTC
CASSELAGYEQYF
>TRBV28|once|TRBJ2-5|-
TGTGCCAGCAGTTCGACAGGGAGGGGGTCGGAGACCCAGTACTTC
CASSSTGRGSETQYF
>TRBV19|-|TRBJ2-2|-
TGTGCCAGTAGTATCCCTCTTGGGGGCGACACCGGGGAGCTGTTTTTT
CASSIPLGGDTGELFF